Below, 12 T cell receptor beta chains from the same sample are listed, as sequenced in a study of blood T cells in healthy people across ages. Through a sample-barcoded 5' primer and a J-beta primer mix, a second PCR was run for roughly 6 to 12 cycles. TCRdb re-called the 5' RACE reads with MiXCR, one entry per CDR3 protein. The data hold 600,000 to 850,000 distinct CDR3 sequences, with approximately 25% observed a single time. These sequences were also reported in another study, on T cells of mothers and their children.

Material: blood. The source is a boy younger than 18 in good health.

This clonotype was seen a few times. This sequence joins TRBV7-2 and TRBJ2-5; D might be TRBD2 (5 bases). Trimming pared 1 base from V and 5 bases from J, leaving 11 bases between. There are 14 residues in the CDR3. Germline values: CDR1 SGHTA, CDR2 FQGNSA. CDR3 sequence reads: CASSLGRRPETQYF. CDR3 nucleotides: TGTGCCAGCAGCTTAGGTCGGAGGCCCGAGACCCAGTACTTC.

V and J are TRBV4-3 and TRBJ1-4, with 7 bases aligning to TRBD1. V shed 3 bases, J shed 12 bases, and the junction held 4 bases outside the gene matches. This CDR3 is built from 12 residues. Per the germline V gene, CDR1 is LGHNA and CDR2 is YSLEER. CDR3 bases: TGCGCCAGCAGCCACGGTCAGGGGGAACTGTTTTTT. Its translation is CASSHGQGELFF.

The chain couples TRBV2 to TRBJ2-7, with D tentatively TRBD1 or TRBD2 (5 bases each). This CDR3 has 20 amino acids. Germline assignment: CDR1 SNHLY and CDR2 FYNNEI. V dropped 2 bases and J dropped 3 bases, with 29 bases sitting between them. The CDR3 here is CASSEPSYRPTGNRGYEQYF. In DNA form, the CDR3 reads TGTGCCAGCAGTGAACCCAGCTACCGGCCAACAGGAAACCGGGGCTACGAGCAGTACTTC.

The V gene is TRBV11-2, the J gene TRBJ2-5, with a tentative D call TRBD2 (6 bases). CDR3 length: 14 residues. Germline values: CDR1 SGHAT, CDR2 FQNNGV. Trimming cost V 1 base and J 7 bases, with 13 bases left between them. The CDR3 sequence: CASSLASTSWTQYF. CDR3 in DNA: TGTGCCAGCAGCTTAGCCTCGACTAGTTGGACCCAGTACTTC.

This clonotype was seen a few times. This chain joins TRBV11-3 and TRBJ2-5, with D possibly matching TRBD1 (6 bases). CDR1 SGHNT and CDR2 YENEEA come from the germline V gene. The CDR3 contains 15 residues. Between the trimmed V and J ends, which lost 3 bases and 2 bases, there was a span of 13 bases. CDR3 residues: CASSLRQAIQETQYF. The CDR3 DNA reads as TGTGCCAGCAGCTTGAGACAGGCAATACAAGAGACCCAGTACTTC.

CDR3 bases: TGTGCCAGCAGCGTGGACGGGACTAGTAGGGTCTTGTTTACAGATACGCAGTATTTT. It is translated as CASSVDGTSRVLFTDTQYF. V and J are TRBV9 and TRBJ2-3; 8 bases are a match to TRBD2. The germline V gene encodes CDR1 SGDLS and CDR2 YYNGEE. After removal of 2 bases from V and 3 bases from J, the junction contained 17 bases not matched to a gene. The CDR3 has 19 amino acids.

This clonotype turned up a few times. The chain combines TRBV29-1 with TRBJ1-1; D is possibly TRBD1 (5 bases). The CDR3 loop spans 15 amino acids. Germline assignment: CDR1 SQVTM and CDR2 ANQGSEA. Trimming cost V 6 bases and J 2 bases, with 19 bases left between them. CDR3 DNA sequence: TGCAGCGTCGTGGGGGAGGGGACTTTAAACACTGAAGCTTTCTTT. Translation: CSVVGEGTLNTEAFF.

This clonotype has only a few counts. The chain links TRBV12-3 or TRBV12-4 to TRBJ2-7, with 14 bases aligning to TRBD2. This CDR3 is 15 amino acids long. Trimming cost V 5 bases and J 7 bases; bases outside gene matches: 7. CDR3 amino acids: CASSRGLAGVIEQYF. CDR3 coding DNA: TGTGCCAGCAGTCGGGGACTAGCGGGAGTTATTGAGCAGTACTTC.

V usage is TRBV28 and J usage is TRBJ2-1; tentatively, D is TRBD1 (6 bases). Germline V gene data show CDR1 as MDHEN and CDR2 as SYDVKM. Trimming stripped 5 bases from V and 2 bases from J, with 10 bases between. There are 14 residues in the CDR3. The CDR3 is CASSIQGTYNEQFF. The CDR3 region has the DNA TGTGCCAGCAGTATTCAGGGGACCTACAATGAGCAGTTCTTC.

At least ten counts were recorded for this clonotype. The V call is TRBV7-2, the J call TRBJ2-1; 12 positions match TRBD2. CDR1 is SGHTA, CDR2 FQGNSA, per germline. Losses at the gene ends were 5 bases for V and 4 bases for J; bases not matched to a gene: 3. The CDR3 length is 15 residues. The CDR3 coding sequence is TGTGCCAGCAGCCCGACTAGCGGGGGATACAATGAGCAGTTCTTC. This gives the protein CASSPTSGGYNEQFF.

The rearrangement joins TRBV21-1 to TRBJ2-7. TRBV21-1 is a documented pseudogene. The CDR3 is 14 residues long. CDR3 sequence reads: CASSKKTPYYEQYF. The CDR3 nucleotides read TGTGCCAGCAGCAAAAAGACACCCTACTACGAGCAGTACTTC.

The chain links TRBV20-1 to TRBJ1-2; D is possibly TRBD1 (6 bases). Trimming took 6 bases from V and 2 from J, leaving 16 bases between them. CDR1 is DFQATT, CDR2 SNEGSKA, per germline (reference sequence). CDR3 size: 14 residues. CDR3 sequence (DNA): TGCAGTGCCAGACCGGGACATGTGAACTATGGCTACACCTTC. Translation gives CSARPGHVNYGYTF.